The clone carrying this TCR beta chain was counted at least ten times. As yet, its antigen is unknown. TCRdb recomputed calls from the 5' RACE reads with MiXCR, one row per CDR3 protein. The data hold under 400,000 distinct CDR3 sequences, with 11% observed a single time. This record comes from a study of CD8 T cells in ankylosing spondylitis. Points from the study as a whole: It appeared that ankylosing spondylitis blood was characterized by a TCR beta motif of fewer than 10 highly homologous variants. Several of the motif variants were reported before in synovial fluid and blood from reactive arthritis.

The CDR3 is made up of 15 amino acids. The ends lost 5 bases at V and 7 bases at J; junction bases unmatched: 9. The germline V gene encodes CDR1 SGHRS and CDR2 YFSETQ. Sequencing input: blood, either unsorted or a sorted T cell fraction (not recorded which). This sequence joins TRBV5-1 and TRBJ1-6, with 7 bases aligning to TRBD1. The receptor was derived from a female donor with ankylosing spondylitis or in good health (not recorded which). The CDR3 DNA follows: TGCGCCAGCAGTTCAGGGGGTGGCTACAATTCACCCCTCCACTTT. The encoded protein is CASSSGGGYNSPLHF. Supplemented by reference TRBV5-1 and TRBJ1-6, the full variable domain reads KAGVTQTPRYLIKTRGQQVTLSCSPISGHRSVSWYQQTPGQGLQFLFEYFSETQRNKGNFPGRFSGRQFSNSRSEMNVSTLELGDSALYLCASSSGGGYNSPLHFGNGTRLTVT.